This T cell receptor (beta chain) is drawn from a study of T cell repertoires in cytomegalovirus infection. General study findings and limits: Adding up the frequency of public TCR beta families identified people who carried CMV plus the relevant HLA.

TCRdb recomputed calls from the reads with MiXCR, one row per CDR3 protein. The sample includes about a million distinct CDR3 sequences, 31% of them seen just once. The germline gives CDR1 SEHNR, CDR2 FQNEAQ (reference sequence). This CDR3 is built from 15 residues. Trimming removed 3 bases from V and 6 bases from J; junction bases left unmatched: 9. This clonotype appeared a few times. The antigen remains undetermined. The chain uses TRBV7-9 and TRBJ1-2, with 8 nucleotides matching TRBD1. This material consisted of cultured CD8+ T cells from PBMCs, taken from culture after CMV antigen stimulation. This receptor was identified in a human donor in good health (CMV status not recorded). Some clones in this sample may be carry-over from other donors' samples. CDR3 DNA: TGTGCCAGCAGCTTGGGGGGACAGGTACCGGATGGCTACACCTTC. This encodes CASSLGGQVPDGYTF.